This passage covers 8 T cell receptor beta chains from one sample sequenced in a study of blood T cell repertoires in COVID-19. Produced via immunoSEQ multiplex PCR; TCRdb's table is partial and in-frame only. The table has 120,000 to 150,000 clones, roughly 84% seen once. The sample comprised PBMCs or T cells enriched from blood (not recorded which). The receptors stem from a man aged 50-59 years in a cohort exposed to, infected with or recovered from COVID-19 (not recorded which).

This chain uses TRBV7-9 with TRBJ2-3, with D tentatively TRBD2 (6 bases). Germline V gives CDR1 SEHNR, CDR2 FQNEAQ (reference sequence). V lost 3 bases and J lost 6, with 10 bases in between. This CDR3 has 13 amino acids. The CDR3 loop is CASSLRGGDTQYF. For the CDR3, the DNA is TGTGCCAGCAGCTTGCGGGGCGGGGATACGCAGTATTTT.

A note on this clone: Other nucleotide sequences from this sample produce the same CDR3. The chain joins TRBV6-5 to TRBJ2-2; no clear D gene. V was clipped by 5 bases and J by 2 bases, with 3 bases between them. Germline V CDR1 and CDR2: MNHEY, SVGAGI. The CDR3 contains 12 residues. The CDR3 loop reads CASSLNTGELFF. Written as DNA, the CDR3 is TGTGCCAGCAGTCTCAACACCGGGGAGCTGTTTTTT.

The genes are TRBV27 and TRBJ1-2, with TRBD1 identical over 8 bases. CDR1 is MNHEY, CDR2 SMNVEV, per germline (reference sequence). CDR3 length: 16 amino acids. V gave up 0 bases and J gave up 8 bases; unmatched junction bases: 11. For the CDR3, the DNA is TGTGCCAGCAGTTTATCCCTTGGGCAGGGGGCGCCCGGCTACACCTTC. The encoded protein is CASSLSLGQGAPGYTF.

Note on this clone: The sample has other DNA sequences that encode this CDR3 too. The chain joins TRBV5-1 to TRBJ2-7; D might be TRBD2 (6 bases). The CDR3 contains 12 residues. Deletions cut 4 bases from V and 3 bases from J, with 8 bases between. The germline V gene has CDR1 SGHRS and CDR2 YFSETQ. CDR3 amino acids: CASSPDYYEQYF. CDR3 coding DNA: TGCGCCAGCAGCCCGGACTACTACGAGCAGTACTTC.

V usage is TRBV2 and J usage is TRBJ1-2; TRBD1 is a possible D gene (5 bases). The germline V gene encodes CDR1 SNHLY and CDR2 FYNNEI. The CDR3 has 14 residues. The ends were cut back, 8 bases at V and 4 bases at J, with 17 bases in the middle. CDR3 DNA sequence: TGTGCCAGCGATTCCACAGGCGACCCCTATGGCTACACCTTC. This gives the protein CASDSTGDPYGYTF.

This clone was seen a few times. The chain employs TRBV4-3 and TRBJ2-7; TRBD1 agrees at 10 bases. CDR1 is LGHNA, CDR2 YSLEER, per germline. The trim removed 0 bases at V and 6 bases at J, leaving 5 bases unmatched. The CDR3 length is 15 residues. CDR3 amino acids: CASSQDPTGGFEQYF. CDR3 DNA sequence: TGCGCCAGCAGCCAAGACCCGACAGGGGGCTTCGAGCAGTACTTC.

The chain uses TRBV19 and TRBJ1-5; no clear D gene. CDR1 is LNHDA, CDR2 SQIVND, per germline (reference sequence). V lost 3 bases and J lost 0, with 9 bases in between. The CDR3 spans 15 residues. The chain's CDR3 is CASSIATNSNQPQHF. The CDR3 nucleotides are TGTGCCAGTAGTATTGCGACAAATAGCAATCAGCCCCAGCATTTT.

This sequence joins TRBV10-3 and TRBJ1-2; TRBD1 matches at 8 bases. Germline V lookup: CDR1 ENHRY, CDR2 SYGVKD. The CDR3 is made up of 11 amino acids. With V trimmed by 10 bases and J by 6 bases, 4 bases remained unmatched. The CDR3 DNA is TGTGCCACGGACAGGGAAGATGGCTACACCTTC. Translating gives CATDREDGYTF.